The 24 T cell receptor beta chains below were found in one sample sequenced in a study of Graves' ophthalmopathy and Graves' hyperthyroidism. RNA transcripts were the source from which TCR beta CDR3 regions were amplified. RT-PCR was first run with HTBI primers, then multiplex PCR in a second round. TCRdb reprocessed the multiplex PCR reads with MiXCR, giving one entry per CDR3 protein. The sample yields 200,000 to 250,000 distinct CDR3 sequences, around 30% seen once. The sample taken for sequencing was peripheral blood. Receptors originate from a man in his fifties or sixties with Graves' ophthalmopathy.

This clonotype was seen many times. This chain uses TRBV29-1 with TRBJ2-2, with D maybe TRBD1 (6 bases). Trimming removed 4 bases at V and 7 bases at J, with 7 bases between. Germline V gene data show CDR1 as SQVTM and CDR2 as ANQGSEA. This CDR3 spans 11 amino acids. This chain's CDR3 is CSVGGGGELFF. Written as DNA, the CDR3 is TGCAGCGTTGGAGGGGGCGGGGAGCTGTTTTTT.

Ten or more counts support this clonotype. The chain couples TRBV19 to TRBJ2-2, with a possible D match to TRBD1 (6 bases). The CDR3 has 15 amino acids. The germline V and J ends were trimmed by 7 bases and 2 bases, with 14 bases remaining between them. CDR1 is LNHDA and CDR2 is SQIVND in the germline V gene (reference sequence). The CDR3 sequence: CASIGQGFNTGELFF. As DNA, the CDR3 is TGTGCCAGTATCGGGCAGGGGTTCAACACCGGGGAGCTGTTTTTT. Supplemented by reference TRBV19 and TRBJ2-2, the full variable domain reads DGGITQSPKYLFRKEGQNVTLSCEQNLNHDAMYWYRQDPGQGLRLIYYSQIVNDFQKGDIAEGYSVSREKKESFPLTVTSAQKNPTAFYLCASIGQGFNTGELFFGEGSRLTVL.

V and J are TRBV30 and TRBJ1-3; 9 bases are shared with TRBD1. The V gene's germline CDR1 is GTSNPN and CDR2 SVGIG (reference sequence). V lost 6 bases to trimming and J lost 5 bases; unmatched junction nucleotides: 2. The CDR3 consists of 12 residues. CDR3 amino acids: CACGQGRNTIYF. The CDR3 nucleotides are TGTGCCTGCGGACAGGGGCGAAACACCATATATTTT.

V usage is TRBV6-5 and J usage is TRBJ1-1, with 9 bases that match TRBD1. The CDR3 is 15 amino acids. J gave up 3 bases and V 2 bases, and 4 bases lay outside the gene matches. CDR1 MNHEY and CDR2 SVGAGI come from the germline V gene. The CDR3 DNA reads TGTGCCAGCAGTTACACCGGGACAGGGTACACTGAAGCTTTCTTT. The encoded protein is CASSYTGTGYTEAFF.

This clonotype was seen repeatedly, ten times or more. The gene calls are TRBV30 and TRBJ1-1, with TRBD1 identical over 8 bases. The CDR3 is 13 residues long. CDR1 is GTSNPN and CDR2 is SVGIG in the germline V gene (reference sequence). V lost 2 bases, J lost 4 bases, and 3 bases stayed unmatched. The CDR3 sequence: CAWSSGGVTEAFF. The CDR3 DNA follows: TGTGCCTGGAGTTCAGGGGGCGTCACTGAAGCTTTCTTT.

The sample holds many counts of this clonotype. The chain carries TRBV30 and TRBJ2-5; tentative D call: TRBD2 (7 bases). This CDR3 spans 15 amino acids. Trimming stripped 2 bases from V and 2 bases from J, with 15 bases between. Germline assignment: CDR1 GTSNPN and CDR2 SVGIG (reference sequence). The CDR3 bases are TGTGCCTGGAGTCCTGGGGGGGCGCAGCAAGAGACCCAGTACTTC. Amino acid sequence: CAWSPGGAQQETQYF.

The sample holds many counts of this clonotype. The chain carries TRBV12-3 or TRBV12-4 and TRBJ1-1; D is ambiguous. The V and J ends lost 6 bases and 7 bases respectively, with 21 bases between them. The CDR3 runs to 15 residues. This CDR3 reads CASRPRTEALHEAFF. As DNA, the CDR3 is TGTGCCAGCAGACCCCGAACGGAGGCATTACATGAAGCTTTCTTT.

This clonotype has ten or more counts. The CDR3 sequence is CASRDTGSETQYF. The DNA of the CDR3 is TGTGCCAGTAGAGACACCGGATCGGAGACCCAGTACTTC. V is TRBV28 and J is TRBJ2-5; the D is unclear. The germline gives CDR1 MDHEN, CDR2 SYDVKM. This CDR3 comprises 13 residues. The V and J ends lost 9 bases and 5 bases respectively, with 16 bases between them.

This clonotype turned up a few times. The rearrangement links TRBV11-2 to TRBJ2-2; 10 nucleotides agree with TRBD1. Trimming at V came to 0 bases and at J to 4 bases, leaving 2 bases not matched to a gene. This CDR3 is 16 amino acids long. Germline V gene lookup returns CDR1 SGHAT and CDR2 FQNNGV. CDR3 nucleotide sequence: TGTGCCAGCAGCTTAGAGGGACAGGGGTCCACCGGGGAGCTGTTTTTT. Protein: CASSLEGQGSTGELFF. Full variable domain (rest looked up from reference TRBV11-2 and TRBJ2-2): EAGVAQSPRYKIIEKRQSVAFWCNPISGHATLYWYQQILGQGPKLLIQFQNNGVVDDSQLPKDRFSAERLKGVDSTLKIQPAKLEDSAVYLCASSLEGQGSTGELFFGEGSRLTVL.

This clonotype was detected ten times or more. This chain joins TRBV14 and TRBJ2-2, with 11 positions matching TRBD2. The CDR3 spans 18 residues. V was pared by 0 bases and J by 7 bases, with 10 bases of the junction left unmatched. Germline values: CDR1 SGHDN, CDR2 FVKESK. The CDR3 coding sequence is TGTGCCAGCAGCCAAGAACTAGCGGGAGCGTCAAGCTACGGGGAGCTGTTTTTT. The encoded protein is CASSQELAGASSYGELFF.

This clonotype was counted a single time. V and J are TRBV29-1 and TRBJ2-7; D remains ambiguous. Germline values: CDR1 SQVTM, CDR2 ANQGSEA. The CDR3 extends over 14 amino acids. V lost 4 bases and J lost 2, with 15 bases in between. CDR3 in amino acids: CSVAVLAQPYEQYF. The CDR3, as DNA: TGCAGCGTTGCGGTACTGGCACAGCCCTACGAGCAGTACTTC.

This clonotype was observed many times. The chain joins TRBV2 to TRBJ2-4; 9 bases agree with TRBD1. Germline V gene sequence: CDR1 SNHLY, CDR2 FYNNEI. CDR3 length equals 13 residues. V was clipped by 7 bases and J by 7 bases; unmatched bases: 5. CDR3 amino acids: CASNRDRDNIQYF. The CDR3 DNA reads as TGTGCCAGCAACCGGGACAGGGATAACATTCAGTACTTC.

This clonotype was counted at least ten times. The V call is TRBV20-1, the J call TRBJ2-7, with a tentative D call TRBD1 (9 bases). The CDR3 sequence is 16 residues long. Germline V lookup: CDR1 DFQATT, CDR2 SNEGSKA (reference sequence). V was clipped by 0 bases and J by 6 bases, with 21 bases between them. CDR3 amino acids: CSARERGGTGSSEQYF. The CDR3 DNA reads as TGCAGTGCTAGAGAACGGGGGGGGACAGGGTCGAGCGAGCAGTACTTC.

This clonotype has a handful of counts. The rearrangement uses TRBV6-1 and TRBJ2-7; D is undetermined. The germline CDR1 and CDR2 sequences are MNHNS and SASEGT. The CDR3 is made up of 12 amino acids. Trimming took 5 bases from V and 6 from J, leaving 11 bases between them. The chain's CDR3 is CASSPSGSEQYF. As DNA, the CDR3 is TGTGCCAGCAGTCCTTCCGGGTCCGAGCAGTACTTC.

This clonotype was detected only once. CDR3 sequence reads: CASSWEVNYEQYF. The CDR3 coding sequence is TGTGCCAGCAGCTGGGAGGTGAACTACGAGCAGTACTTC. The chain couples TRBV6-1 to TRBJ2-7, with a tentative D call TRBD2 (6 bases). The CDR3 totals 13 residues. Trimming left V 6 bases short and J 3 bases short, with 12 bases between. Germline values: CDR1 MNHNS, CDR2 SASEGT.

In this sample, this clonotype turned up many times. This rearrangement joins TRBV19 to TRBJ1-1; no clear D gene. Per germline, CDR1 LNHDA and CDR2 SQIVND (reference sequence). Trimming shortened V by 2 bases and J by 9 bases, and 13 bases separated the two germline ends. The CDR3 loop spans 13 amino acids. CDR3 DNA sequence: TGTGCCAGTAGTATAAGGCAGGACGGACAAGCTTTCTTT. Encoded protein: CASSIRQDGQAFF.

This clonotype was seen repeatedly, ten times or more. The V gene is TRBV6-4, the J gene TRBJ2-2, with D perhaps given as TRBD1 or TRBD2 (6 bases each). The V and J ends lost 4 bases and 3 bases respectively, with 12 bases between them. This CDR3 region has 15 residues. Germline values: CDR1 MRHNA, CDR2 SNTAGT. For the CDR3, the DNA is TGTGCCAGCAGTGCCGGGGGCGAGGACACCGGGGAGCTGTTTTTT. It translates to CASSAGGEDTGELFF.

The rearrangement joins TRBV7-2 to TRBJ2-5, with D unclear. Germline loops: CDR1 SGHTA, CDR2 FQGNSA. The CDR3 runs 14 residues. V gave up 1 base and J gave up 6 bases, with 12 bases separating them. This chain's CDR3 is CASSLDLSYKTQYF. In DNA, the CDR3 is TGTGCCAGCAGCTTAGATCTGAGCTATAAGACCCAGTACTTC.

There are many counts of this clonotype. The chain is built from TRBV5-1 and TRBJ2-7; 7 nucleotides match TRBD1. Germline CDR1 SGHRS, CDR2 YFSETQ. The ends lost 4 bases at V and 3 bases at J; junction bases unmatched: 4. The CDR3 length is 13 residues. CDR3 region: CASSKGQNYEQYF. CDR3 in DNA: TGCGCCAGCAGCAAGGGACAGAACTACGAGCAGTACTTC. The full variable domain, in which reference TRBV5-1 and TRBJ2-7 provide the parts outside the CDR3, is KAGVTQTPRYLIKTRGQQVTLSCSPISGHRSVSWYQQTPGQGLQFLFEYFSETQRNKGNFPGRFSGRQFSNSRSEMNVSTLELGDSALYLCASSKGQNYEQYFGPGTRLTVT.

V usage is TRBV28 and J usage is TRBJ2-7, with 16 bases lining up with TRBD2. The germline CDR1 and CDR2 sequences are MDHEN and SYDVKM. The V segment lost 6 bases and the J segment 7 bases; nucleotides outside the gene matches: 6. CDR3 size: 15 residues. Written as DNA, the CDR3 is TGTGCCAGCAGAGGGACTAGCGGGAGGGCGTGGGAGCAGTACTTC. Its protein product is CASRGTSGRAWEQYF.

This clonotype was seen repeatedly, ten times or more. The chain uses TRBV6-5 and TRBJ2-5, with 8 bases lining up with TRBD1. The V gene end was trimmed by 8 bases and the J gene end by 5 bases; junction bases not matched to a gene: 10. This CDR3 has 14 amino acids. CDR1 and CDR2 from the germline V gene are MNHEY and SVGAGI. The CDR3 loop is CASAHSRDRETQYF. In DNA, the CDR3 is TGTGCCAGCGCTCACAGCAGGGACAGGGAGACCCAGTACTTC.

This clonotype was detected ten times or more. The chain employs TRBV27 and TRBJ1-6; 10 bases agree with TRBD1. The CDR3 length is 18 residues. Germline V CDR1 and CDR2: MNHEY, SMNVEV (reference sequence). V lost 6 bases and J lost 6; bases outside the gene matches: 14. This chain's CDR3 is CASRGGTGVNSSNSPLHF. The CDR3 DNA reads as TGTGCCAGCAGGGGTGGGACAGGGGTTAACTCTTCTAATTCACCCCTCCACTTT.

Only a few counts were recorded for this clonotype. The CDR3 spells CASRPQGETQYF. CDR3 nucleotide sequence: TGTGCCAGCAGGCCGCAAGGCGAGACCCAGTACTTC. V and J are TRBV28 and TRBJ2-5; D unresolved. Trimming left V 6 bases short and J 5 bases short, with 10 bases between. CDR3 length: 12 amino acids. Per germline, CDR1 MDHEN and CDR2 SYDVKM.

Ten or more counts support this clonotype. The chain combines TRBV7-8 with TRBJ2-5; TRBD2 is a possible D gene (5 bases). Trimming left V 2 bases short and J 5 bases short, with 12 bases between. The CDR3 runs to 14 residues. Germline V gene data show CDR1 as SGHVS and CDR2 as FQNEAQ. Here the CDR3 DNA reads TGTGCCAGCAGCTTATTCCGGGATGGGGAGACCCAGTACTTC. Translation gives CASSLFRDGETQYF.